A selection of T cell receptor beta chains follows, all from one sample in a study of radiotherapy plus CTLA-4 blockade in lung cancer. Profiled with immunoSEQ multiplex PCR; TCRdb holds only in-frame clones, not every one. This sample has about 49,000 clones, with 80% to 90% found just once. This specimen consisted of peripheral blood, obtained from a patient treated with radiotherapy plus ipilimumab. All receptors come from a human donor with non-small cell lung cancer whose response to radiotherapy plus ipilimumab could not be evaluated. Each CDR3 is given with its conserved first and last residue. Clone size appears in some rows only: once, few, many, or a class for an expanded clone.

few | TRBJ2-2 | TRBV5-1 | CASSPPTGGNTGELFF
NA | TRBJ2-3 | TRBV19 | CASRRTSGSTDTQYF
NA | TRBJ1-2 | TRBV27 | CASRSGTGLLNYGYTF
NA | TRBJ2-2 | TRBV6-1 | CASTRVHTGELFF
NA | TRBJ2-3 | TRBV6-4 | CASKDLAGVAYLTDTQYF
NA | TRBJ2-7 | TRBV6-1 | CASRSTSGNTYEQYF
NA | TRBJ2-7 | TRBV10-3 | CAISESEGYSYEQYF
NA | TRBJ1-4 | TRBV28 | CASSLLGVVEKLFF
NA | TRBJ1-3 | TRBV18 | CASSPGIDMSGNTIYF
NA | TRBJ2-2 | TRBV9 | CASSARNRQGNTGELFF
NA | TRBJ2-1 | TRBV9 | CASSVEGRDAYNEQFF
few | TRBJ1-1 | TRBV5-1 | CASSPRTGGNTEAFF
few | TRBJ2-3 | TRBV28 | CASSPPPGPPRGTDTQYF
NA | TRBJ2-6 | TRBV9 | CASSVGSQAGANVLTF
NA | TRBJ2-7 | TRBV9 | CASSVGTSGYEQYF
once | TRBJ1-1 | TRBV19 | CASSTEGPRYTEAFF
NA | TRBJ2-7 | TRBV4-3 | CASSHPGQGVPEQYF
NA | TRBJ2-3 | TRBV9 | CASSSRTGVDTQYF
NA | TRBJ2-2 | TRBV11-3 | CASSPASGTGELFF
NA | TRBJ1-1 | TRBV29-1 | CSGRGQGLTEAFF
NA | TRBJ2-1 | TRBV28 | CASSFSGRKGNEQFF
NA | TRBJ1-4 | TRBV29-1 | CSVDEGTGGFGEKLFF
NA | TRBJ1-4 | TRBV19 | CASSIGRHAFF
NA | TRBJ1-2 | TRBV10-2 | CASSELRARSDGYTF
once | TRBJ1-1 | TRBV2 | CASRVLQGAGTEAFF
NA | TRBJ1-6 | TRBV7-2 | CASSLDQNSPLHF
NA | TRBJ1-3 | TRBV6-1 | CASSATRGISGNTIYF
NA | TRBJ2-7 | TRBV6-1 | CASSVAGTGSKEQYF
NA | TRBJ2-1 | TRBV28 | CASSLTLAKQFF
NA | TRBJ2-1 | TRBV18 | CASSRSGRTYNEQFF
NA | TRBJ1-4 | TRBV6-5 | CANDRVQGEKLFF
NA | TRBJ1-5 | TRBV9 | CASSVDRGLGEPQHF
NA | TRBJ2-1 | TRBV10-3 | CAISETSGISYNEQFF
NA | TRBJ1-3 | TRBV7-9 | CASSPWTGGVGNTIYF
NA | TRBJ2-1 | TRBV19 | CASSIGPGLAEREQFF
NA | TRBJ2-2 | TRBV18 | CASSPDREYTGELFF